This T cell receptor beta chain was documented in a study of blood T cell repertoires in COVID-19. Trimming took 10 bases from V and 5 from J, leaving 11 bases between them. From germline, CDR1 is SGHAT and CDR2 FQNNGV. This CDR3 region has 11 residues. Method: immunoSEQ multiplex PCR; TCRdb's copy keeps in-frame clones and lacks some. Of approximately 210,000 clones listed, roughly 84% are singletons. The sequence derives from a man between 25 and 39 years old with active or convalescent COVID-19. The rearrangement joins TRBV11-2 to TRBJ1-1, with D uncertain. Sequenced material: peripheral blood. CDR3 residues: CAIVQKTEAFF. The CDR3 DNA sequence: TGTGCCATCGTACAGAAGACTGAAGCTTTCTTT.